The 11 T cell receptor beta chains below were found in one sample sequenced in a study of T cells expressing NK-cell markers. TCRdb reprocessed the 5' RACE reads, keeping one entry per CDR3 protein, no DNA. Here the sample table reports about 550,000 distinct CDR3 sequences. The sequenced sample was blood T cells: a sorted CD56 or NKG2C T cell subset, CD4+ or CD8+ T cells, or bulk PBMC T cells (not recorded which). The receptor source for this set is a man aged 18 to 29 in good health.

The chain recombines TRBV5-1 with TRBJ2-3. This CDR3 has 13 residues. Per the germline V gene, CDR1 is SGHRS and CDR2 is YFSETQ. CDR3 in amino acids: CASHPVSTDTQYF.

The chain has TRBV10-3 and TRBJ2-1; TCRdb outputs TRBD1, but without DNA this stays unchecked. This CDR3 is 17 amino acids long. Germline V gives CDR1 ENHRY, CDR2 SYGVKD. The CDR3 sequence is CAISPQTPSGANNEQFF.

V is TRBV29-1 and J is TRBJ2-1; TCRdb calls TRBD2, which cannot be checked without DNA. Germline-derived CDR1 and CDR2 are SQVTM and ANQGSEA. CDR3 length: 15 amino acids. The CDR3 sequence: CSVSPGLAGVTEQFF.

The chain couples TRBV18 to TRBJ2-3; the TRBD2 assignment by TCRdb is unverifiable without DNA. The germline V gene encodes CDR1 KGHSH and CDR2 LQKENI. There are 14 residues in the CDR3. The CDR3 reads CASLVAGGTDTQYF.

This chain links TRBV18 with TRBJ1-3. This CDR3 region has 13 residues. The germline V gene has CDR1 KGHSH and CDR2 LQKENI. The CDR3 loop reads CASSLGSGDTIYF.

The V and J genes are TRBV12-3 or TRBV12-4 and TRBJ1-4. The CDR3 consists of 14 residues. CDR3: CASSPIWDNEKLFF.

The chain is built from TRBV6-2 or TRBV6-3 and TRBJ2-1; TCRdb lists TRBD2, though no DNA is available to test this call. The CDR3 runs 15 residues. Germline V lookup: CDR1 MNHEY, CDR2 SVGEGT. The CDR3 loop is CASSSLLAGVDEQFF.

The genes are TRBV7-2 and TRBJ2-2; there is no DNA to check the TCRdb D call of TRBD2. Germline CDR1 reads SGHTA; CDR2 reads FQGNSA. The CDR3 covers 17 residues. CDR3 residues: CASSRWTSGRGTGELFF.

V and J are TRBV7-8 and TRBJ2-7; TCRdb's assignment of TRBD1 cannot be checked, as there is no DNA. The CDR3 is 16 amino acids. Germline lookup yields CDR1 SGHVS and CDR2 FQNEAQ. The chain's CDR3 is CASSLAHRGRTYEQYF.

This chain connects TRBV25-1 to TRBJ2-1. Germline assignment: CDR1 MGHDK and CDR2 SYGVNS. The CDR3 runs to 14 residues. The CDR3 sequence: CASSVRTAYNEQFF.

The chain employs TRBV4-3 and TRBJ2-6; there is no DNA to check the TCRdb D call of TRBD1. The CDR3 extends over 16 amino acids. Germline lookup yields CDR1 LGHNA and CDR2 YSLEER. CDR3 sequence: CASSLGQASGANVLTF.